Listed below are T cell receptor beta chains from one sample, sequenced in a study of blood T cell repertoires in COVID-19. Clones were sequenced by immunoSEQ multiplex PCR, and TCRdb holds only the in-frame ones, with some missing. The sample lists 97,000 or so clones; 70% to 80% were seen once. Sequencing used peripheral blood. These receptors were collected from a man between 60 and 70 years old with active or convalescent COVID-19. CDR3s include the opening cysteine and the closing phenylalanine or tryptophan. A D gene is named only where the DNA matches it firmly. Size tells how often a clone was seen (once, few, many) or the class of an expanded clone, and some rows leave it out.

clone size: -
V gene: TRBV14
J gene: TRBJ2-2
D gene: -
CDR3 protein: CASSHVTGRNTGELFF
CDR3 DNA: TGTGCCAGCAGCCATGTTACAGGTCGAAACACCGGGGAGCTGTTTTTT

clone size: -
V gene: TRBV6-5
J gene: TRBJ2-3
D gene: TRBD1
CDR3 protein: CASSKQGGTDTQYF
CDR3 DNA: TGTGCCAGCAGTAAACAGGGGGGCACAGATACGCAGTATTTT

clone size: -
V gene: TRBV27
J gene: TRBJ2-1
D gene: -
CDR3 protein: CASSLLGLNEQFF
CDR3 DNA: TGTGCCAGCAGTTTACTGGGACTGAATGAGCAGTTCTTC

clone size: -
V gene: TRBV28
J gene: TRBJ1-6
D gene: TRBD1
CDR3 protein: CASSLSTGGYSPLHF
CDR3 DNA: TGTGCCAGCAGTTTATCGACAGGGGGATATTCACCCCTCCACTTT

clone size: once
V gene: TRBV5-5
J gene: TRBJ1-1
D gene: -
CDR3 protein: CASSFVSETEAFF
CDR3 DNA: TGTGCCAGCAGCTTTGTTTCTGAGACAGAAGCTTTCTTT

clone size: -
V gene: TRBV7-9
J gene: TRBJ2-6
D gene: -
CDR3 protein: CASSFALGGSGANVLTF
CDR3 DNA: TGTGCCAGCAGCTTCGCCCTAGGGGGCTCTGGGGCCAACGTCCTGACTTTC

clone size: -
V gene: TRBV9
J gene: TRBJ1-4
D gene: -
CDR3 protein: CASSRGRGEKLFF
CDR3 DNA: TGTGCCAGCAGTCGCGGACGGGGTGAAAAACTGTTTTTT

clone size: -
V gene: TRBV2
J gene: TRBJ1-2
D gene: TRBD1
CDR3 protein: CASSPQGASYTF
CDR3 DNA: TGTGCCAGCAGTCCACAGGGGGCGAGCTACACCTTC

clone size: -
V gene: TRBV5-1
J gene: TRBJ1-1
D gene: -
CDR3 protein: CASSPREGAGTEAFF
CDR3 DNA: TGCGCCAGCAGCCCTAGGGAGGGAGCGGGCACTGAAGCTTTCTTT

clone size: -
V gene: TRBV15
J gene: TRBJ2-5
D gene: -
CDR3 protein: CATSSGSLGGTQYF
CDR3 DNA: TGTGCCACCAGCAGTGGGTCTTTGGGGGGGACCCAGTACTTC

clone size: few
V gene: TRBV5-1
J gene: TRBJ1-3
D gene: -
CDR3 protein: CASSLVSLRDSGNTIYF
CDR3 DNA: TGCGCCAGCAGCTTGGTCAGTCTCAGGGACTCTGGAAACACCATATATTTT

clone size: -
V gene: TRBV11-1
J gene: TRBJ2-3
D gene: TRBD1
CDR3 protein: CASSSGTVGTDTQYF
CDR3 DNA: TGTGCCAGCAGCTCCGGGACAGTGGGCACAGATACGCAGTATTTT

clone size: -
V gene: TRBV6-2/TRBV6-3
J gene: TRBJ1-3
D gene: -
CDR3 protein: CASSYRLGRPSGNTIYF
CDR3 DNA: TGTGCCAGCAGTTACCGGTTGGGCAGGCCCTCTGGAAACACCATATATTTT

clone size: -
V gene: TRBV4-1
J gene: TRBJ2-4
D gene: -
CDR3 protein: CASSQETRPAKNIQYF
CDR3 DNA: TGCGCCAGCAGCCAAGAGACTAGGCCCGCCAAAAACATTCAGTACTTC

clone size: -
V gene: TRBV3-1/TRBV3-2
J gene: TRBJ1-4
D gene: -
CDR3 protein: CASSTDSRKLFF
CDR3 DNA: TGTGCCAGCAGCACCGACAGCCGGAAACTTTTTTTT

clone size: -
V gene: TRBV23-1
J gene: TRBJ2-1
D gene: -
CDR3 protein: CASSQRENGNEQFF
CDR3 DNA: TGCGCCAGCAGTCAACGGGAGAATGGCAATGAGCAGTTCTTC

clone size: -
V gene: TRBV6-6
J gene: TRBJ2-2
D gene: TRBD2
CDR3 protein: CASSPRGGPSGPGELFF
CDR3 DNA: TGTGCCAGCAGTCCTCGGGGGGGGCCCTCTGGGCCTGGGGAGCTGTTTTTT

clone size: -
V gene: TRBV27
J gene: TRBJ2-4
D gene: TRBD2
CDR3 protein: CASSPGLAGTPAKNIQYF
CDR3 DNA: TGTGCCAGCAGTCCCGGACTAGCGGGAACGCCGGCCAAAAACATTCAGTACTTC

clone size: -
V gene: TRBV28
J gene: TRBJ2-1
D gene: -
CDR3 protein: CASSLKGAKVDEQFF
CDR3 DNA: TGTGCCAGCAGTTTAAAAGGGGCGAAAGTAGATGAGCAGTTCTTC

clone size: -
V gene: TRBV6-4
J gene: TRBJ2-2
D gene: -
CDR3 protein: CASSDGEVGELFF
CDR3 DNA: TGTGCCAGCAGTGACGGGGAGGTCGGGGAGCTGTTTTTT

clone size: -
V gene: TRBV5-6
J gene: TRBJ1-5
D gene: TRBD1
CDR3 protein: CASSHGQGTNQPQHF
CDR3 DNA: TGTGCCAGCAGTCACGGACAGGGAACAAATCAGCCCCAGCATTTT

clone size: -
V gene: TRBV12-3/TRBV12-4
J gene: TRBJ1-2
D gene: -
CDR3 protein: CASSVGTAYGYTF
CDR3 DNA: TGTGCCAGCAGCGTTGGCACAGCCTATGGCTACACCTTC

clone size: -
V gene: TRBV18
J gene: TRBJ2-4
D gene: TRBD1
CDR3 protein: CASSPPGTGILAKNIQYF
CDR3 DNA: TGTGCCAGCTCACCACCCGGGACAGGGATCCTAGCCAAAAACATTCAGTACTTC

clone size: few
V gene: TRBV2
J gene: TRBJ2-5
D gene: -
CDR3 protein: CASRRFGANQETQYF
CDR3 DNA: TGTGCCAGCAGGCGCTTTGGGGCGAACCAAGAGACCCAGTACTTC

clone size: -
V gene: TRBV5-8
J gene: TRBJ1-5
D gene: TRBD1
CDR3 protein: CASSPDRGRGSNQPQHF
CDR3 DNA: TGTGCCAGCAGCCCCGACAGGGGGCGAGGGAGCAATCAGCCCCAGCATTTT

clone size: -
V gene: TRBV11-2
J gene: TRBJ2-1
D gene: TRBD2
CDR3 protein: CASSPTTSGSPFF
CDR3 DNA: TGTGCCAGCAGTCCAACGACTAGCGGGAGTCCGTTCTTC

clone size: -
V gene: TRBV6-1
J gene: TRBJ1-6
D gene: TRBD1
CDR3 protein: CASSEKQGGNSPLHF
CDR3 DNA: TGTGCCAGCAGTGAAAAACAGGGGGGTAATTCACCCCTCCACTTT

clone size: -
V gene: TRBV28
J gene: TRBJ2-7
D gene: TRBD2
CDR3 protein: CASSFIGGSNEQYF
CDR3 DNA: TGTGCCAGCAGTTTCATTGGCGGGAGTAACGAGCAGTACTTC

clone size: once
V gene: TRBV5-5
J gene: TRBJ2-1
D gene: -
CDR3 protein: CASSLASGNEQFF
CDR3 DNA: TGTGCCAGCAGCTTGGCCAGCGGCAATGAGCAGTTCTTC

clone size: once
V gene: TRBV19
J gene: TRBJ1-5
D gene: -
CDR3 protein: CASSHRRESDNQPQHF
CDR3 DNA: TGTGCCAGTAGTCACCGCCGGGAGTCTGATAATCAGCCCCAGCATTTT

clone size: -
V gene: TRBV6-2/TRBV6-3
J gene: TRBJ1-2
D gene: TRBD1
CDR3 protein: CASSVSGTGGYGYTF
CDR3 DNA: TGTGCCAGCAGTGTATCCGGGACAGGGGGCTATGGCTACACCTTC

clone size: -
V gene: TRBV18
J gene: TRBJ1-2
D gene: TRBD1
CDR3 protein: CASSPQTGGNGYTF
CDR3 DNA: TGTGCCAGCTCACCACAGACAGGGGGAAATGGCTACACCTTC

clone size: -
V gene: TRBV10-3
J gene: TRBJ2-6
D gene: -
CDR3 protein: CAISESAGAPASGANVLTF
CDR3 DNA: TGTGCCATCAGTGAGTCAGCTGGGGCTCCTGCCTCTGGGGCCAACGTCCTGACTTTC

clone size: once
V gene: TRBV18
J gene: TRBJ1-1
D gene: -
CDR3 protein: CASSPTQAGVNTEAFF
CDR3 DNA: TGTGCCAGCTCACCAACTCAGGCAGGGGTGAACACTGAAGCTTTCTTT

clone size: -
V gene: TRBV4-3
J gene: TRBJ2-6
D gene: -
CDR3 protein: CASSQEWAGARSGANVLTF
CDR3 DNA: TGCGCCAGCAGCCAAGAATGGGCAGGGGCTCGCTCTGGGGCCAACGTCCTGACTTTC

clone size: -
V gene: TRBV6-5
J gene: TRBJ1-2
D gene: -
CDR3 protein: CASSPGRDYGYTF
CDR3 DNA: TGTGCCAGCAGCCCCGGCAGGGACTATGGCTACACCTTC

clone size: -
V gene: TRBV4-3
J gene: TRBJ2-3
D gene: -
CDR3 protein: CASSQGLLTDTQYF
CDR3 DNA: TGCGCCAGCAGCCAAGGACTACTAACAGATACGCAGTATTTT

clone size: few
V gene: TRBV2
J gene: TRBJ1-1
D gene: -
CDR3 protein: CASRRTEEAFF
CDR3 DNA: TGTGCCAGCCGGAGGACAGAAGAAGCTTTCTTT

clone size: -
V gene: TRBV12-3/TRBV12-4
J gene: TRBJ1-5
D gene: -
CDR3 protein: CASSAGPNQPQHF
CDR3 DNA: TGTGCCAGCAGCGCAGGGCCAAATCAGCCCCAGCATTTT

clone size: -
V gene: TRBV6-4
J gene: TRBJ2-1
D gene: TRBD2
CDR3 protein: CASSDSFTSGSNEQFF
CDR3 DNA: TGTGCCAGCAGTGACTCGTTTACTAGCGGGAGCAATGAGCAGTTCTTC

clone size: few
V gene: TRBV5-1
J gene: TRBJ2-3
D gene: -
CDR3 protein: CASSLAPGTDTQYF
CDR3 DNA: TGCGCCAGCAGCTTGGCCCCAGGAACAGATACGCAGTATTTT

clone size: many
V gene: TRBV28
J gene: TRBJ2-7
D gene: -
CDR3 protein: CASSTWASSYEQYF
CDR3 DNA: TGTGCCAGCAGTACCTGGGCCTCCTCCTACGAGCAGTACTTC

clone size: few
V gene: TRBV11-2
J gene: TRBJ1-2
D gene: TRBD1
CDR3 protein: CASNRDRGPYGYTF
CDR3 DNA: TGTGCCAGCAACAGAGATAGGGGGCCCTATGGCTACACCTTC

clone size: -
V gene: TRBV27
J gene: TRBJ2-1
D gene: TRBD1
CDR3 protein: CASSLSQGEADNEQFF
CDR3 DNA: TGTGCCAGCAGTTTATCACAGGGGGAGGCGGACAATGAGCAGTTCTTC

clone size: -
V gene: TRBV18
J gene: TRBJ2-3
D gene: -
CDR3 protein: CASSPRTGTTDTQYF
CDR3 DNA: TGTGCCAGCTCACCACGCACAGGGACGACAGATACGCAGTATTTT

clone size: -
V gene: TRBV6-4
J gene: TRBJ1-5
D gene: TRBD1
CDR3 protein: CASSGETGSNHQPQHF
CDR3 DNA: TGTGCCAGCAGTGGGGAGACAGGGTCCAACCATCAGCCCCAGCATTTT

clone size: -
V gene: TRBV27
J gene: TRBJ2-3
D gene: TRBD2
CDR3 protein: CASSFSTSGADTQYF
CDR3 DNA: TGTGCCAGCAGTTTTTCGACTAGCGGGGCAGATACGCAGTATTTT

clone size: -
V gene: TRBV27
J gene: TRBJ2-3
D gene: TRBD2
CDR3 protein: CASSPLRLADGSTDTQYF
CDR3 DNA: TGTGCCAGCAGTCCCCTCCGACTAGCGGACGGAAGCACAGATACGCAGTATTTT

clone size: -
V gene: TRBV6-5
J gene: TRBJ1-2
D gene: -
CDR3 protein: CASSGGALAFYGYTF
CDR3 DNA: TGTGCCAGCAGCGGGGGGGCCCTGGCCTTCTATGGCTACACCTTC

clone size: -
V gene: TRBV19
J gene: TRBJ1-5
D gene: -
CDR3 protein: CASSIGETQPQHF
CDR3 DNA: TGTGCCAGTAGTATTGGGGAGACTCAGCCCCAGCATTTT

clone size: -
V gene: TRBV20-1
J gene: TRBJ2-7
D gene: TRBD2
CDR3 protein: CSASRGLAGDEQYF
CDR3 DNA: TGCAGTGCTAGTAGAGGACTAGCGGGAGACGAGCAGTACTTC

clone size: -
V gene: TRBV9
J gene: TRBJ1-4
D gene: -
CDR3 protein: CASSLTGDPPREKLFF
CDR3 DNA: TGTGCCAGCAGCCTTACAGGAGACCCCCCTCGGGAAAAACTGTTTTTT

clone size: -
V gene: TRBV9
J gene: TRBJ2-1
D gene: TRBD2
CDR3 protein: CASSLKGTSGRALYYNEQFF
CDR3 DNA: TGTGCCAGCAGCCTCAAGGGGACTAGCGGGAGGGCCCTGTACTACAATGAGCAGTTCTTC

clone size: -
V gene: TRBV9
J gene: TRBJ2-1
D gene: TRBD2
CDR3 protein: CASSAIAGVFDEQFF
CDR3 DNA: TGTGCCAGCAGCGCAATAGCGGGAGTTTTCGATGAGCAGTTCTTC

clone size: -
V gene: TRBV11-3
J gene: TRBJ2-1
D gene: TRBD2
CDR3 protein: CASSLSGAPYNEQFF
CDR3 DNA: TGTGCCAGCAGCCTTAGCGGGGCACCCTACAATGAGCAGTTCTTC

clone size: -
V gene: TRBV2
J gene: TRBJ1-3
D gene: TRBD1
CDR3 protein: CASSPRGQGNTIYF
CDR3 DNA: TGTGCCAGCAGCCCGAGGGGGCAGGGGAACACCATATATTTT

clone size: once
V gene: TRBV11-3
J gene: TRBJ2-7
D gene: TRBD1
CDR3 protein: CASSSGTGGDEQYF
CDR3 DNA: TGTGCCAGCAGCTCCGGGACAGGGGGGGACGAGCAGTACTTC

clone size: -
V gene: TRBV18
J gene: TRBJ1-2
D gene: -
CDR3 protein: CASSPIFTNYGYTF
CDR3 DNA: TGTGCCAGCTCACCAATTTTTACTAACTATGGCTACACCTTC

clone size: -
V gene: TRBV10-3
J gene: TRBJ2-5
D gene: -
CDR3 protein: CAISFSLQRGQETQYF
CDR3 DNA: TGTGCCATCAGTTTCTCTCTACAAAGGGGGCAAGAGACCCAGTACTTC